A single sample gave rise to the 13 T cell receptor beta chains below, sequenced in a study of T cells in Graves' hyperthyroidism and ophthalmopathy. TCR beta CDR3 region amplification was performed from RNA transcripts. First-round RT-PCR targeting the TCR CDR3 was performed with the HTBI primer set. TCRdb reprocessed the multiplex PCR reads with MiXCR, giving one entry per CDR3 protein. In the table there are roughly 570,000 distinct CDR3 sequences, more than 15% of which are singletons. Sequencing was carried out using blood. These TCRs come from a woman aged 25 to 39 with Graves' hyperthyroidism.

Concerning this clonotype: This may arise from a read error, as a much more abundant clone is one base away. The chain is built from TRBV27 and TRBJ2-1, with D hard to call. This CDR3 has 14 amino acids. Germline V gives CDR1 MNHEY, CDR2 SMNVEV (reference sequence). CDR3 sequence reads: CASSLLSSYNGQFF. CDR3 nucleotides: TGTGCCAGCAGTTTATTGAGCTCCTACAATGGGCAGTTCTTC.

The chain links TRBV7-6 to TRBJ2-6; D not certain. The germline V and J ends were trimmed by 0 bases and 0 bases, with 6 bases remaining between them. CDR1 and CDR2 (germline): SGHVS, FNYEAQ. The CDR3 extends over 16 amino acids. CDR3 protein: CASSLAIDSGANVLTF. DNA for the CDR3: TGTGCCAGCAGCTTAGCTATTGACTCTGGGGCCAACGTCCTGACTTTC.

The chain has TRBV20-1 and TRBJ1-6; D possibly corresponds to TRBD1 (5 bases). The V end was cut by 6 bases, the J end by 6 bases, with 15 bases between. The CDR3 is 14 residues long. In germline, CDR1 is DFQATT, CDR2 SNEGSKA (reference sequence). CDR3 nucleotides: TGCAGTGCATCACCCGGGGGGGTTAATTCACCCCTCCACTTT. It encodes CSASPGGVNSPLHF.

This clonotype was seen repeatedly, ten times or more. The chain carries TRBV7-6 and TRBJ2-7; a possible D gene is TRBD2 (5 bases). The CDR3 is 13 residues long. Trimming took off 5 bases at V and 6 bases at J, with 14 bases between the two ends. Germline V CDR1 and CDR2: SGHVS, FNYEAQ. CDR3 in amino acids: CASSLAGESEQYF. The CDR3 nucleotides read TGTGCCAGCAGCCTCGCTGGGGAGTCCGAGCAGTACTTC.

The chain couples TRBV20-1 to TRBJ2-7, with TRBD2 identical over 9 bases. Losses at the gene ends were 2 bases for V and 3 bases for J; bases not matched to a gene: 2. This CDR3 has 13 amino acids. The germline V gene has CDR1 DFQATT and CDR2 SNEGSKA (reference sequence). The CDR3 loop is CSARTTSGYEQYF. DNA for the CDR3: TGCAGTGCTAGAACGACTAGCGGCTACGAGCAGTACTTC.

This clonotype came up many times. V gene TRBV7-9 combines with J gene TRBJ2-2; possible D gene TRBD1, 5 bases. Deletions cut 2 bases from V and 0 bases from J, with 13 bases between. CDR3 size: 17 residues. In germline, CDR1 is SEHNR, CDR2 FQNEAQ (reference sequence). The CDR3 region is CASSLLGLPANTGELFF. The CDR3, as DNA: TGTGCCAGCAGCTTACTGGGGCTACCAGCGAACACCGGGGAGCTGTTTTTT.

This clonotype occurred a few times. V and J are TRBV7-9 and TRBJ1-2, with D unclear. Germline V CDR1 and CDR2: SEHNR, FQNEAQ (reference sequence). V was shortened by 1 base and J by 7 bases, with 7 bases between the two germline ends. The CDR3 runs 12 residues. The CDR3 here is CASSLDEAGYTF. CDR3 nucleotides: TGTGCCAGCAGCTTAGATGAAGCTGGCTACACCTTC.

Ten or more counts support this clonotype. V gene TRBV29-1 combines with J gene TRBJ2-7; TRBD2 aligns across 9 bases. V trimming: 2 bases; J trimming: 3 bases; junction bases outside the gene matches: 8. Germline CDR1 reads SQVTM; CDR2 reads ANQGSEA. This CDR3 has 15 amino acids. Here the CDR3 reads CSVETGEREVYEQYF. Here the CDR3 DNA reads TGCAGCGTTGAAACTGGAGAGCGGGAGGTCTACGAGCAGTACTTC.

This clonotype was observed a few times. In DNA form, the CDR3 reads TGTGCCAGCAGTTACCAGGGTGGTACGCAGTATTTT. Protein: CASSYQGGTQYF. J is TRBJ2-3 and V is TRBV6-5; D may be TRBD1 (5 bases). The CDR3 spans 12 residues. V lost 2 bases and J lost 8, with 8 bases in between. Germline V gene sequence: CDR1 MNHEY, CDR2 SVGAGI.

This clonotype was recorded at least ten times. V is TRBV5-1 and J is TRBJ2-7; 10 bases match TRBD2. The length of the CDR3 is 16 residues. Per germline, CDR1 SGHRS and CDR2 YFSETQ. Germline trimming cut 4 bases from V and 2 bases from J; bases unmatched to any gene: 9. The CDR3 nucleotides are TGCGCCAGCAGCCTTACTAGCGGGAACTTGGCCTACGAGCAGTACTTC. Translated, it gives CASSLTSGNLAYEQYF. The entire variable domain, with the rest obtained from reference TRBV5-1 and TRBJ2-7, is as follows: KAGVTQTPRYLIKTRGQQVTLSCSPISGHRSVSWYQQTPGQGLQFLFEYFSETQRNKGNFPGRFSGRQFSNSRSEMNVSTLELGDSALYLCASSLTSGNLAYEQYFGPGTRLTVT.

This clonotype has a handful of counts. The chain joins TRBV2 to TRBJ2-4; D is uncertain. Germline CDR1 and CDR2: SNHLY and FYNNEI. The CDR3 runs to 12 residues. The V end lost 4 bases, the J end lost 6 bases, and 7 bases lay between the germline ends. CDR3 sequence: CASSGLRNIQYF. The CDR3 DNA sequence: TGTGCCAGCAGTGGGCTGCGAAACATTCAGTACTTC.

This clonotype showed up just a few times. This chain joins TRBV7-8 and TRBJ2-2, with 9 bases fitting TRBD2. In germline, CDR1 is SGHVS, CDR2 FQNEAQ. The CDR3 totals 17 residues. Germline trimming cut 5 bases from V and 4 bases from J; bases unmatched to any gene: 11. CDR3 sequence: CASSPKVQREATGELFF. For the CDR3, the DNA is TGTGCCAGCAGCCCGAAAGTCCAGCGGGAGGCCACCGGGGAGCTGTTTTTT. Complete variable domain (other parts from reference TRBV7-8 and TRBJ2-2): GAGVSQSPRYKVAKRGQDVALRCDPISGHVSLFWYQQALGQGPEFLTYFQNEAQLDKSGLPSDRFFAERPEGSVSTLKIQRTQQEDSAVYLCASSPKVQREATGELFFGEGSRLTVL.

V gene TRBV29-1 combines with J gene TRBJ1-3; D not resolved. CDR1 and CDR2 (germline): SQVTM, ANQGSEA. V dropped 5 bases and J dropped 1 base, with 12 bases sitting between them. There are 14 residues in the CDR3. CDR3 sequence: CSVRHARSGNTIYF. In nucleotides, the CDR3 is TGCAGCGTTCGTCACGCCCGATCTGGAAACACCATATATTTT.